The entry below gives a single T cell receptor (beta chain) sequence along with its context. The target antigen is unknown. One junction end does not reproduce the germline sequence, and a read error may be involved. This sample stems from a study of T cells after yellow fever vaccination. Points from the study as a whole: Repertoires sorted by FACS could include abundant clonotypes that are contaminants from the bulk population. Boosting was followed by the reappearance of most primary-vaccination clones (roughly 96% CD4, around 90% CD8).

Template-switching 5'RACE yielded the TCR cDNA; a universal primer site and UMIs were added in the process. MiXCR, run by TCRdb on the 5' RACE reads, gives a single entry per CDR3 protein. The data hold roughly 240,000 distinct CDR3 sequences, with 6% to 8% observed a single time. This TCR was sampled from a man aged 30 to 45 who received the YFV17D yellow fever vaccine. The sample consisted of CD4+ T cells sorted from PBMCs, taken on the day of the yellow fever booster vaccination.

The CDR3: CCARSVRRGGGQETQYF. CDR3 DNA sequence: TGCTGTGCTAGATCAGTTCGTCGGGGTGGGGGTCAAGAGACCCAGTACTTC. This rearrangement joins TRBV20-1 to TRBJ2-5; TRBD1 or TRBD2 may be the D gene (5 bases each). Germline V lookup: CDR1 DFQATT, CDR2 SNEGSKA (reference sequence). This CDR3 spans 17 amino acids.